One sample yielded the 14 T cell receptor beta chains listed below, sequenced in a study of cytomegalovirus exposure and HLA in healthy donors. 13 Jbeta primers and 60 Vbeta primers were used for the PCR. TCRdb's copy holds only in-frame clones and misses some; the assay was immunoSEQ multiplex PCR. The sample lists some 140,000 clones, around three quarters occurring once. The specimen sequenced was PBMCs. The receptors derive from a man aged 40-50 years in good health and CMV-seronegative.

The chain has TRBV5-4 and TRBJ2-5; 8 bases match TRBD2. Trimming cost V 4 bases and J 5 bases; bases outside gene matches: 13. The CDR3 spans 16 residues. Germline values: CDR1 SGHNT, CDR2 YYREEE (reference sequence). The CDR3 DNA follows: TGTGCCAGCAGCCCCGGGACTAGTCCCAGGGAGGAGACCCAGTACTTC. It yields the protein CASSPGTSPREETQYF.

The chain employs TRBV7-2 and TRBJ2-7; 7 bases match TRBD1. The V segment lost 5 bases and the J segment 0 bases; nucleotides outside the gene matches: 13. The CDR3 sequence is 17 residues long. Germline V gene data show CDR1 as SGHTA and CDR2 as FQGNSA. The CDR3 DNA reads TGTGCCAGCAGCCTCCGGGACAGTCTTCAGAGCTCCTACGAGCAGTACTTC. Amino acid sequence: CASSLRDSLQSSYEQYF.

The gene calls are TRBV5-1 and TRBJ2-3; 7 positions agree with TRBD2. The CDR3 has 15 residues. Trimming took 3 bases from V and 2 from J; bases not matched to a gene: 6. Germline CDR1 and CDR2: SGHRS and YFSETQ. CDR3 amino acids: CASSSGLVPTDTQYF. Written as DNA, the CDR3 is TGCGCCAGCAGCTCCGGACTAGTTCCCACAGATACGCAGTATTTT.

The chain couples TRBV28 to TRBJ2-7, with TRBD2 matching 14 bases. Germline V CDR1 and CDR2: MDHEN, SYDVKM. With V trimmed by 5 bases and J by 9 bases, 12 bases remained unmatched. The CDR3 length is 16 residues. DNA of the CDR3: TGTGCCAGCAGTCCGAAGGGACTAGCGGGAGTTTTAGGGCAGTACTTC. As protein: CASSPKGLAGVLGQYF.

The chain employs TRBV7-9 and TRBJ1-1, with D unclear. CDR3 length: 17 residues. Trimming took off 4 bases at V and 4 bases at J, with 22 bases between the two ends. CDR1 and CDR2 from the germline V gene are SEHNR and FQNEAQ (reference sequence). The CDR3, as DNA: TGTGCCAGCAGCTCTTATCCGACCGGACTAGGCAGCACTGAAGCTTTCTTT. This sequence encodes CASSSYPTGLGSTEAFF. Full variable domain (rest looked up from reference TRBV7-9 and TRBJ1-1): DTGVSQNPRHKITKRGQNVTFRCDPISEHNRLYWYRQTLGQGPEFLTYFQNEAQLEKSRLLSDRFSAERPKGSFSTLEIQRTEQGDSAMYLCASSSYPTGLGSTEAFFGQGTRLTVV.

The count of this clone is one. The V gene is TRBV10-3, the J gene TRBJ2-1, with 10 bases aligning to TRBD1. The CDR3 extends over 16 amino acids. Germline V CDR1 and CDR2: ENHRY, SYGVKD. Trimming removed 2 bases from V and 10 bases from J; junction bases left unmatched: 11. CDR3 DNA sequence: TGTGCCATCAGTGAGCCCGGACAGGGGGTGGGTGTGGAGCAGTTCTTC. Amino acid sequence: CAISEPGQGVGVEQFF.

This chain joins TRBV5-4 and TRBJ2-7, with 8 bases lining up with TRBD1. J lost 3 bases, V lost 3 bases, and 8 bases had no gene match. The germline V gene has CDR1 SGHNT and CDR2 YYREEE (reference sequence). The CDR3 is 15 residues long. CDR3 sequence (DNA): TGTGCCAGCAGCTACGCCGGGACAGGAGGCTACGAGCAGTACTTC. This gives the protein CASSYAGTGGYEQYF.

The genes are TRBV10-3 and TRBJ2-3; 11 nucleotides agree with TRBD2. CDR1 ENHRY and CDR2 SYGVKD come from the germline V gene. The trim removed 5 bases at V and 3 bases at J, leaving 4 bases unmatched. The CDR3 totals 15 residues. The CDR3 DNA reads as TGTGCCATCAGTTTGGGACTAGCGGAGACAGATACGCAGTATTTT. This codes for CAISLGLAETDTQYF.

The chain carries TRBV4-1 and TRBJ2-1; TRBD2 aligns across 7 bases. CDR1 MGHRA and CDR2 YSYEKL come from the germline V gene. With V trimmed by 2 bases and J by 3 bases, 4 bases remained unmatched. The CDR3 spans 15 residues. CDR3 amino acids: CASSQRREGYNEQFF. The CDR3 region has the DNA TGCGCCAGCAGCCAACGCAGGGAGGGCTACAATGAGCAGTTCTTC.

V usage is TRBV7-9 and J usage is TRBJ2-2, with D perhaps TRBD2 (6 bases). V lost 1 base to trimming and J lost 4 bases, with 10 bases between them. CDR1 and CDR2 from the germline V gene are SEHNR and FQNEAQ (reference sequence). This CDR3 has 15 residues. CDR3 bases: TGTGCCAGCAGCTTAGGACTAGTCGCCACCGGGGAGCTGTTTTTT. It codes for CASSLGLVATGELFF. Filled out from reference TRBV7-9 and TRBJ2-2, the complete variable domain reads DTGVSQNPRHKITKRGQNVTFRCDPISEHNRLYWYRQTLGQGPEFLTYFQNEAQLEKSRLLSDRFSAERPKGSFSTLEIQRTEQGDSAMYLCASSLGLVATGELFFGEGSRLTVL.

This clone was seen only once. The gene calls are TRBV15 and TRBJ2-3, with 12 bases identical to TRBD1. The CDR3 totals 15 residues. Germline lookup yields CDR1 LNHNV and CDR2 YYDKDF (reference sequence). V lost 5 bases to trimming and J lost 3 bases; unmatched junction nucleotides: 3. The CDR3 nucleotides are TGTGCCACCAGCGGGGGACAGGGGGCGACAGATACGCAGTATTTT. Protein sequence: CATSGGQGATDTQYF.

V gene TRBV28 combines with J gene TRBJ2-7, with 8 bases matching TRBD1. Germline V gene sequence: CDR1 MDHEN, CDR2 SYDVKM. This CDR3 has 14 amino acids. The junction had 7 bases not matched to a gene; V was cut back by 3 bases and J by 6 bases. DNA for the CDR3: TGTGCCAGCAGTTTCCCGGACAGGGTCGGCGAGCAGTACTTC. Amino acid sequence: CASSFPDRVGEQYF.

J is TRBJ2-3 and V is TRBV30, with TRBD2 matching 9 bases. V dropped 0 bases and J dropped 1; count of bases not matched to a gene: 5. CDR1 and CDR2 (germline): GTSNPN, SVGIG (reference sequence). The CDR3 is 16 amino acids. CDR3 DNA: TGTGCCTGGAGTGTACGGCCTAGCGGGGGCACAGATACGCAGTATTTT. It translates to CAWSVRPSGGTDTQYF.

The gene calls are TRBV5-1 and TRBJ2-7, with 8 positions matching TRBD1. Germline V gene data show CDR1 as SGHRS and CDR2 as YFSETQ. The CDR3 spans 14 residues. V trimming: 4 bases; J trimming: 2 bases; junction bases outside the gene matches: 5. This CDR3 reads CASSTGQGTYEQYF. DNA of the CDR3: TGCGCCAGCAGCACCGGACAGGGAACCTACGAGCAGTACTTC.